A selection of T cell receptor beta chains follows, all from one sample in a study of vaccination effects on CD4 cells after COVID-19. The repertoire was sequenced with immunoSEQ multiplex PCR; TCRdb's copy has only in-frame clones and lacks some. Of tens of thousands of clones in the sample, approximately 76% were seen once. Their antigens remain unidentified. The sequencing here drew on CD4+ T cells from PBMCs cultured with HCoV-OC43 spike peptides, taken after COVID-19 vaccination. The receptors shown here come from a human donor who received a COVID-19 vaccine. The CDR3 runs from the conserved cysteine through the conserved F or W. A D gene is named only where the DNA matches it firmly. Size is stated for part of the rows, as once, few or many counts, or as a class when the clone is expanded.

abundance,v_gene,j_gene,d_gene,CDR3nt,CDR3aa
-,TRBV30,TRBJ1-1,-,TGTGCCTGGAGTGTACGTGAGGGGGAGAACACTGAAGCTTTCTTT,CAWSVREGENTEAFF
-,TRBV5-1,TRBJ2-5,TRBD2,TGCGCCAGCAGCTTCGGGGGGGAGGAGACCCAGTACTTC,CASSFGGEETQYF
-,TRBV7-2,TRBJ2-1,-,TGTGCCAGCAGCTTAGGGCAGGGAAGGAACAATGAGCAGTTCTTC,CASSLGQGRNNEQFF
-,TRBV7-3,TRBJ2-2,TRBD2,TGTGCCAGCAGCCCACTTGGTGGCGGGGGGGCCGGGGAGCTGTTTTTT,CASSPLGGGGAGELFF
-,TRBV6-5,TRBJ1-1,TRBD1,TGTGCCAGCAGGAACGACAGGGCGAACACTGAAGCTTTCTTT,CASRNDRANTEAFF
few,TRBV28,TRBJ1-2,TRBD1,TGTGCTGACAGGGGGAACTATGGCTACACCTTC,CADRGNYGYTF
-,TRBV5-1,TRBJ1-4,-,TGCGCCAGCAGCTTGGAAGGGACGGATGAAAAACTGTTTTTT,CASSLEGTDEKLFF
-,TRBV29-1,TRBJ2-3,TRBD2,TGCAGCGGTGCACCGGGACTAGCGGTGGCTCAGTATTTT,CSGAPGLAVAQYF
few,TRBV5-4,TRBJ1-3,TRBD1,TGTGCCAGCAGCTTTCGGTCCGGGACAGGGGGAAACACCATATATTTT,CASSFRSGTGGNTIYF
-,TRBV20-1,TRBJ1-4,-,TGCAGTGCTAGTCGGGGCTCTAATGAAAAACTGTTTTTT,CSASRGSNEKLFF
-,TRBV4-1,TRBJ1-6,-,TGCGCCAGCAGCCAAGTGTGGCTAAGTAATTCACCCCTCCACTTT,CASSQVWLSNSPLHF
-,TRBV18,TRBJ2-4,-,TGTGCCAGCTCACCACCGAATTCAGGGTCCAAAAACATTCAGTACTTC,CASSPPNSGSKNIQYF
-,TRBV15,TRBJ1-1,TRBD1,TGTGCCACCAGCAGAGGGCCTGCGGAGACAGGGGTCATCACTGAAGCTTTCTTT,CATSRGPAETGVITEAFF
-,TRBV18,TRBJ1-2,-,TGTGCCAGCTCCCCTCCAGCTAACTATGGCTACACCTTC,CASSPPANYGYTF
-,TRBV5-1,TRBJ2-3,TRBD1,TGCGCCAGCAGCTTGGGGGCCGGGACAGGGAGCACAGATACGCAGTATTTT,CASSLGAGTGSTDTQYF
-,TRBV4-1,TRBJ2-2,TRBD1,TGCGCCAGCAGCCAAGATCCTGGACAGGGGAACACCGGGGAGCTGTTTTTT,CASSQDPGQGNTGELFF
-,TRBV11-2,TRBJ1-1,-,TGTGCCAGCAGCCTTGCGACAGCCTCTGAAGCTTTCTTT,CASSLATASEAFF
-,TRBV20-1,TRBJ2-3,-,TGCAGTGCCGCCCGAGATACGCAGTATTTT,CSAARDTQYF
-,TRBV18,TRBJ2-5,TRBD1,TGTGCCAGCTCCCAAAGACAGGGTAGGCAAGAGACCCAGTACTTC,CASSQRQGRQETQYF
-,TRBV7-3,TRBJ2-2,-,TGTGCCAGCAGCTTAAGCAGGGCCACCGGGGAGCTGTTTTTT,CASSLSRATGELFF
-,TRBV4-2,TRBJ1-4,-,TGTGCCAGCAGCCAAGCTTCGCCGGGACATAATAATGAAAAACTGTTTTTT,CASSQASPGHNNEKLFF
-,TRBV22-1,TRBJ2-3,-,TGTCCTGGGAGCGCACGACAGGGTACAAACACAGATACGCAGTATTTT,CPGSARQGTNTDTQYF
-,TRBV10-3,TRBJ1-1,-,TGTGCCATCAGTGAGAGCGGGGGCTTGTCTGAAGCTTTCTTT,CAISESGGLSEAFF
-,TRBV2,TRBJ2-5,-,TGTGCCAGCAGTGAACGATCTCTGGAGACCCAGTACTTC,CASSERSLETQYF
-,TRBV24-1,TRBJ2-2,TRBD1,TGTGCCACCAGTGCCCCGGGACAGGGGAACACCGGGGAGCTGTTTTTT,CATSAPGQGNTGELFF
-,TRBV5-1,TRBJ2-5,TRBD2,TGCGCCAGCAGCTTGGTGTCTAGCGGGGAGGAGACCCAGTACTTC,CASSLVSSGEETQYF
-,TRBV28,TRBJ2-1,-,TGTGCCAGCAGTTCGCCGGGACCGAGCTACAATGAGCAGTTCTTC,CASSSPGPSYNEQFF
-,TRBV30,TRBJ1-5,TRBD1,TGTGCCTGGAGTGTACAGGGGGATCAGCCCCAGCATTTT,CAWSVQGDQPQHF